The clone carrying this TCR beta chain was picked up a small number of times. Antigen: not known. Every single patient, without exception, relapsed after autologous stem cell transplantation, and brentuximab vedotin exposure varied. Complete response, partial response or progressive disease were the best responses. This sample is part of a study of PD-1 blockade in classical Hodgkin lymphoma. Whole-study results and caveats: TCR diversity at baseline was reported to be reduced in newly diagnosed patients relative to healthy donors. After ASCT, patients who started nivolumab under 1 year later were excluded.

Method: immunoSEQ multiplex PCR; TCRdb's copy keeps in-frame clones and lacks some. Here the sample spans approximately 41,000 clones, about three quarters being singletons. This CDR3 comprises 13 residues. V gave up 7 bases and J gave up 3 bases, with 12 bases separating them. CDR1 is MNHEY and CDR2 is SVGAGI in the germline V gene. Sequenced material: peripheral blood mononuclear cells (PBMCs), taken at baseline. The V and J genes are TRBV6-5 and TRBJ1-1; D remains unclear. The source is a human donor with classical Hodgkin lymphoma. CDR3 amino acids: CASTVAPYTEAFF. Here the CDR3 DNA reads TGTGCCAGCACCGTCGCCCCTTACACTGAAGCTTTCTTT.